These 21 T cell receptor beta chains originate from one sample sequenced in a study of OX40 agonist ivuxolimab in advanced cancers. Clones were sequenced by immunoSEQ multiplex PCR, and TCRdb holds only the in-frame ones, with some missing. This table has approximately 77,000 clones, around 90% appearing once. The sample here was CD4+ or CD8+ T cells sorted from blood, taken in a trial of the OX40 agonist ivuxolimab. The receptors were sampled from an adult with an advanced solid tumor such as melanoma, head and neck, liver or kidney cancer.

The V and J genes are TRBV9 and TRBJ2-3, with TRBD2 matching over 10 bases. V lost 4 bases and J lost 7; bases outside the gene matches: 9. The CDR3 spans 15 residues. Germline V CDR1 and CDR2: SGDLS, YYNGEE. The CDR3: CASSLPAGGPNTQYF. The CDR3 nucleotides are TGTGCCAGCAGCTTACCAGCGGGGGGGCCAAATACGCAGTATTTT.

The V and J genes are TRBV6-5 and TRBJ2-6, with a weak D call TRBD1 (5 bases). Per the germline V gene, CDR1 is MNHEY and CDR2 is SVGAGI. V was shortened by 2 bases and J by 0 bases, with 5 bases between the two germline ends. This CDR3 has 15 residues. The CDR3 DNA reads as TGTGCCAGCAGTTACAGGGGCTCTGGGGCCAACGTCCTGACTTTC. This encodes CASSYRGSGANVLTF.

This rearrangement joins TRBV29-1 to TRBJ2-7; D might be TRBD1 (6 bases). The CDR3 totals 13 residues. V was trimmed by 4 bases and J by 0 bases, leaving 10 bases between them. Germline V gene lookup returns CDR1 SQVTM and CDR2 ANQGSEA. For the CDR3, the DNA is TGCAGCGTTGTACAGGGAATCTCCTACGAGCAGTACTTC. Translation gives CSVVQGISYEQYF.

The J gene is TRBJ2-3, the V gene TRBV27; 8 bases fit TRBD1. The trim removed 3 bases at V and 4 bases at J, leaving 3 bases unmatched. This CDR3 contains 14 residues. Germline assignment: CDR1 MNHEY and CDR2 SMNVEV (reference sequence). The CDR3 is CASSLQGAPDTQYF. CDR3 DNA: TGTGCCAGCAGTTTGCAGGGGGCGCCAGATACGCAGTATTTT.

V usage is TRBV27 and J usage is TRBJ2-7; a weak D match, TRBD1 (5 bases). V was trimmed by 1 base and J by 2 bases, leaving 15 bases between them. Germline CDR1 reads MNHEY; CDR2 reads SMNVEV (reference sequence). The CDR3 length is 16 residues. CDR3 coding DNA: TGTGCCAGCAGTTTATTCGGACACCTGCCCACCTACGAGCAGTACTTC. This codes for CASSLFGHLPTYEQYF.

The rearrangement uses TRBV6-5 and TRBJ1-2; unclear D gene. Germline CDR1 MNHEY, CDR2 SVGAGI. V lost 5 bases to trimming and J lost 3 bases, with 10 bases between them. This CDR3 has 13 residues. This CDR3 reads CASSITEHYGYTF. Written as DNA, the CDR3 is TGTGCCAGCAGTATCACCGAACACTATGGCTACACCTTC.

The rearrangement links TRBV7-8 to TRBJ1-2, with D perhaps TRBD1 (6 bases). With 4 bases removed from V and 2 bases from J, the gap between germline ends came to 17 bases. Germline CDR1 is SGHVS and CDR2 is FQNEAQ. The CDR3 is 16 amino acids. The CDR3 DNA reads as TGTGCCAGCAGCTCCCAGGTCCGGACAGCCAACTATGGCTACACCTTC. Translating it yields CASSSQVRTANYGYTF.

The rearrangement uses TRBV13 and TRBJ2-7, with 10 bases that match TRBD1. This CDR3 comprises 15 residues. The trim removed 4 bases at V and 6 bases at J, leaving 9 bases unmatched. CDR1 and CDR2 from the germline V gene are PRHDT and FYEKMQ (reference sequence). This chain's CDR3 is CASSSGTGDGSEQYF. The CDR3 DNA reads as TGTGCCAGCAGCTCCGGGACAGGGGATGGATCCGAGCAGTACTTC.

This chain links TRBV18 with TRBJ2-5, with unresolved D. This CDR3 has 14 residues. CDR1 is KGHSH and CDR2 is LQKENI in the germline V gene. The germline V and J ends were trimmed by 3 bases and 1 base, with 9 bases remaining between them. CDR3 sequence reads: CASSPFGSQETQYF. In DNA form, the CDR3 reads TGTGCCAGCTCACCTTTCGGTAGCCAAGAGACCCAGTACTTC.

The V and J genes are TRBV6-5 and TRBJ1-1; D is possibly TRBD1 (5 bases). The CDR3 sequence is 14 residues long. CDR1 and CDR2 (germline): MNHEY, SVGAGI. V was clipped by 2 bases and J by 1 base, with 8 bases between them. CDR3 sequence reads: CASSYRQTNTEAFF. As DNA, the CDR3 is TGTGCCAGCAGTTACAGACAGACGAACACTGAAGCTTTCTTT.

This sequence joins TRBV6-1 and TRBJ2-1, with 13 bases that match TRBD2. Germline values: CDR1 MNHNS, CDR2 SASEGT. The CDR3 loop spans 19 amino acids. V lost 2 bases, J lost 8 bases, and 15 bases stayed unmatched. The CDR3 DNA reads as TGTGCCAGCAGTGAAATCCCGGGCACTAGCGGGGGGGCCGATCATGAGCAGTTCTTC. It encodes CASSEIPGTSGGADHEQFF.

The chain recombines TRBV5-6 with TRBJ2-7, with a tentative D call TRBD1 (6 bases). Germline V gene data show CDR1 as SGHDT and CDR2 as YYEEEE. CDR3 size: 15 residues. Trimming took 6 bases from V and 0 from J, leaving 16 bases between them. The CDR3 DNA is TGTGCCAGCACCCCTGGACAGTTCAGCTCCTACGAGCAGTACTTC. It translates to CASTPGQFSSYEQYF.

The chain has TRBV4-1 and TRBJ2-7; no firm D call. The germline V gene encodes CDR1 MGHRA and CDR2 YSYEKL. CDR3 length: 14 amino acids. Trimming removed 0 bases from V and 0 bases from J, with 6 bases in between. The CDR3 loop reads CASSQDGGSYEQYF. The CDR3 DNA follows: TGCGCCAGCAGCCAAGATGGCGGCTCCTACGAGCAGTACTTC.

Written as DNA, the CDR3 is TGTGCCAGCAGTTTAGGCAGGGGAGGGAGTGGCTACACCTTC. Amino acid sequence: CASSLGRGGSGYTF. The genes are TRBV27 and TRBJ1-2, with D maybe TRBD1 (6 bases). The germline V gene has CDR1 MNHEY and CDR2 SMNVEV (reference sequence). The CDR3 has 14 residues. V gave up 2 bases and J gave up 7 bases, with 14 bases separating them.

V is TRBV5-6 and J is TRBJ2-5; tentative D call: TRBD1 (6 bases). This CDR3 spans 18 amino acids. Trimming cost V 1 base and J 5 bases, with 24 bases left between them. Looked up from germline, CDR1 is SGHDT and CDR2 is YYEEEE. The CDR3 nucleotides are TGTGCCAGCAGCTTGAATGGTCTCCCGGACAGTCTGGGGGAGACCCAGTACTTC. It is translated as CASSLNGLPDSLGETQYF.

This clone was counted once. The V gene is TRBV9, the J gene TRBJ2-1; D not resolved. V lost 3 bases and J 13 bases, leaving 11 bases between the germline ends. CDR1 is SGDLS and CDR2 is YYNGEE in the germline V gene. The CDR3 loop spans 11 amino acids. DNA for the CDR3: TGTGCCAGCAGCGCCGATGGAATTCAGTTCTTC. Translation gives CASSADGIQFF.

J is TRBJ2-3 and V is TRBV5-4; D is undetermined. Trimming shortened V by 4 bases and J by 2 bases, and 8 bases separated the two germline ends. The CDR3 runs to 13 residues. Germline CDR1 SGHNT, CDR2 YYREEE (reference sequence). The CDR3 spells CASSIDLTDTQYF. The CDR3 bases are TGTGCCAGCAGCATTGACCTCACAGATACGCAGTATTTT.

V is TRBV6-1 and J is TRBJ2-1; D remains ambiguous. Germline values: CDR1 MNHNS, CDR2 SASEGT. CDR3 size: 12 residues. V gave up 3 bases and J gave up 8 bases, with 8 bases separating them. The CDR3 region has the DNA TGTGCCAGCAGTGATATCAGATATGAGCAGTTCTTC. Residues: CASSDIRYEQFF.

CDR3 in DNA: TGTGCCTGGGCTGATCAGAAGGCCCAGTACTTC. As protein: CAWADQKAQYF. This chain links TRBV30 with TRBJ2-5; D is ambiguous. The germline V gene encodes CDR1 GTSNPN and CDR2 SVGIG (reference sequence). The length of the CDR3 is 11 residues. Between the trimmed V and J ends, which lost 5 bases and 9 bases, there was a span of 13 bases. Filled out from reference TRBV30 and TRBJ2-5, the complete variable domain reads SQTIHQWPATLVQPVGSPLSLECTVEGTSNPNLYWYRQAAGRGLQLLFYSVGIGQISSEVPQNLSASRPQDRQFILSSKKLLLSDSGFYLCAWADQKAQYFGPGTRLLVL.

This rearrangement joins TRBV4-1 to TRBJ1-5; 8 nucleotides line up with TRBD1. CDR3 size: 17 residues. J was trimmed by 2 bases and V by 0 bases; bases with no gene match: 6. In germline, CDR1 is MGHRA, CDR2 YSYEKL. The DNA of the CDR3 is TGCGCCAGCAGCCAAGACCCATCGACAGGGGGCAATCAGCCCCAGCATTTT. Residues: CASSQDPSTGGNQPQHF.

The CDR3 nucleotides are TGTGCCAGCAGTTTATCGCGGGGGGGGATGCTTGAGCAGTTCTTC. Its translation is CASSLSRGGMLEQFF. V is TRBV27 and J is TRBJ2-1, with 9 bases aligning to TRBD2. There are 15 residues in the CDR3. Germline-derived CDR1 and CDR2 are MNHEY and SMNVEV (reference sequence). Trimming removed 0 bases from V and 9 bases from J; junction bases left unmatched: 6.